Sequencing of this T cell receptor beta chain was carried out in a study of cytomegalovirus exposure and HLA in healthy donors. Study observations and caveats: With DRB1 most and HLA-C fewest, TCR association rates differed between HLA loci in a later analysis. Most CMV-associated TCR beta chains appeared HLA-restricted in a later analysis. TCR beta V- and J-gene trimming was later associated with a missense DCLRE1C variant.

With respect to this clone: The antigen remains unidentified.

PCR involved 60 Vbeta and 13 Jbeta primers. Under the authors' procedure: In a later analysis, some 11 million of some 80 million unique beta chains occurred in at least two donors. Profiling relied on immunoSEQ multiplex PCR, and the TCRdb table lists in-frame clones only, not all of them. The D gene and trimming were derived from the DNA, and the V and J assignments and clone size from that table. The sample lists 150,000 to 180,000 clones; around 70% were seen once. This TCR was recovered from a man younger than 40 in good health and CMV-seronegative. Material for sequencing was PBMCs.

The CDR3 sequence: CASSPVRGSKNIQYF. The CDR3 DNA sequence: TGTGCCAGCTCCCCTGTCAGGGGGTCCAAAAACATTCAGTACTTC. V usage is TRBV18 and J usage is TRBJ2-4; 7 nucleotides align to TRBD1. The CDR3 loop spans 15 amino acids. CDR1 and CDR2 from the germline V gene are KGHSH and LQKENI. The junction had 7 bases not matched to a gene; V was cut back by 6 bases and J by 2 bases.